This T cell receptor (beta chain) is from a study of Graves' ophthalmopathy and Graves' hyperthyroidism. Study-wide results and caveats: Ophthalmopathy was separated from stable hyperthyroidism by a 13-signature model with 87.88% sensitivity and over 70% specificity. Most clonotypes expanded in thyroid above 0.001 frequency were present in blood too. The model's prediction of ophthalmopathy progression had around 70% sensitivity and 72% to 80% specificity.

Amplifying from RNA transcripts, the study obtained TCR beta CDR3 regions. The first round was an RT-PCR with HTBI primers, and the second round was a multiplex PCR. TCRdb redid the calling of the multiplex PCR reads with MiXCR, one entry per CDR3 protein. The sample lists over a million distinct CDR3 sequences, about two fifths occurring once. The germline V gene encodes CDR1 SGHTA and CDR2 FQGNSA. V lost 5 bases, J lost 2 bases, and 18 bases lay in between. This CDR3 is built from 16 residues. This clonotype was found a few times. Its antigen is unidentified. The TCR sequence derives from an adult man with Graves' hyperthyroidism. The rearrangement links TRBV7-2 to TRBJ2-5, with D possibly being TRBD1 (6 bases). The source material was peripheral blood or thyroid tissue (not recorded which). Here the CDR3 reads CASSQRTGTKQETQYF. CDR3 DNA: TGTGCCAGCAGCCAAAGAACCGGGACAAAGCAAGAGACCCAGTACTTC. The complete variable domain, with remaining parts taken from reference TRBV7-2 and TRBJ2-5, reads GAGVSQSPSNKVTEKGKDVELRCDPISGHTALYWYRQSLGQGLEFLIYFQGNSAPDKSGLPSDRFSAERTGGSVSTLTIQRTQQEDSAVYLCASSQRTGTKQETQYFGPGTRLLVL.